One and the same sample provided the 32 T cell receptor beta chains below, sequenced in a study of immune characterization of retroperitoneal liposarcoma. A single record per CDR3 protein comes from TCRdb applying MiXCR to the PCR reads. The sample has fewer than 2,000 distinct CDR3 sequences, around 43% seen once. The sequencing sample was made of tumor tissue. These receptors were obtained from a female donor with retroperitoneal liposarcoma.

Here the CDR3 DNA reads TGTGCCAGCAGTACCGGACAGGGAGGCCAAGAGACCCAGTACTTC. Its protein product is CASSTGQGGQETQYF. The V and J genes are TRBV12-3 or TRBV12-4 and TRBJ2-5, with 8 bases matching TRBD1. This CDR3 region has 15 residues. The trim removed 5 bases at V and 1 base at J, leaving 6 bases unmatched.

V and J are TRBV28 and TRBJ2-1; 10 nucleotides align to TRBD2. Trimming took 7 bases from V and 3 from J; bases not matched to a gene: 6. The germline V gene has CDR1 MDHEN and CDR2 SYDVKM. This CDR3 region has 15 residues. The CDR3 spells CASKAGGPSYNEQFF. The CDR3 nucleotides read TGTGCCAGCAAAGCGGGAGGGCCGAGCTACAATGAGCAGTTCTTC. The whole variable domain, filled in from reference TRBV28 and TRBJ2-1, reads DVKVTQSSRYLVKRTGEKVFLECVQDMDHENMFWYRQDPGLGLRLIYFSYDVKMKEKGDIPEGYSVSREKKERFSLILESASTNQTSMYLCASKAGGPSYNEQFFGPGTRLTVL.

DNA of the CDR3: TGTGCCAGCAGTGCCCGGACTAGCGGGCAAGAGACCCAGTACTTC. Amino acid sequence: CASSARTSGQETQYF. J is TRBJ2-1 and V is TRBV6-9; TRBD2 matches at 11 bases. TRBJ2-5 explains the end of the DNA better; the J call may be wrong. The CDR3 has 15 amino acids. The germline V gene has CDR1 MNHGY and CDR2 SVAAGI.

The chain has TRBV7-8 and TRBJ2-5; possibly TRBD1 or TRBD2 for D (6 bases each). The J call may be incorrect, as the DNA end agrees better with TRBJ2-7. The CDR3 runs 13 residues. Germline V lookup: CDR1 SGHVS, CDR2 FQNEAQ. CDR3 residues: CASAGHRSYEQYF. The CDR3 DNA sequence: TGTGCCAGCGCGGGACACCGTTCCTACGAGCAGTACTTC.

This CDR3 is CASSYTSGGASTDTQYF. The CDR3 region has the DNA TGTGCCAGCAGTTACACTAGCGGGGGTGCTAGCACAGATACGCAGTATTTT. V is TRBV6-6 and J is TRBJ2-3, with 11 bases aligning to TRBD2. The CDR3 spans 17 residues. V shed 2 bases and J 0 bases; nucleotides not matched to a gene: 4. Germline loops: CDR1 MNHNY, CDR2 SVGAGI (reference sequence).

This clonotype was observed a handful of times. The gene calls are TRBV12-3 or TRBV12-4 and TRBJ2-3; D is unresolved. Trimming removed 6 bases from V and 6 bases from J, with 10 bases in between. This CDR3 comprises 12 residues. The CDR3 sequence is CASSRMGDTQYF. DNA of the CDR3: TGTGCCAGCAGCCGGATGGGGGATACGCAGTATTTT.

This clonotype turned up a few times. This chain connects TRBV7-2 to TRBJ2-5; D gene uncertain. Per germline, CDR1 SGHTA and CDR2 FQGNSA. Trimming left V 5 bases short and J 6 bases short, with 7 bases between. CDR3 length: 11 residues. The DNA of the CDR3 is TGTGCCAGCAGCCAACGGCAGACCCAGTACTTC. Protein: CASSQRQTQYF. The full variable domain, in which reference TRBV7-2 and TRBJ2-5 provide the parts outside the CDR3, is GAGVSQSPSNKVTEKGKDVELRCDPISGHTALYWYRQSLGQGLEFLIYFQGNSAPDKSGLPSDRFSAERTGGSVSTLTIQRTQQEDSAVYLCASSQRQTQYFGPGTRLLVL.

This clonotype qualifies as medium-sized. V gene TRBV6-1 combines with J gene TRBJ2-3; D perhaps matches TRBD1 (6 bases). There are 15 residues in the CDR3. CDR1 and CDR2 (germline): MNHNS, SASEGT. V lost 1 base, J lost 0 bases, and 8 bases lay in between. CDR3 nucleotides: TGTGCCAGCAGTGAAGGTGACAGGAGCACAGATACGCAGTATTTT. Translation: CASSEGDRSTDTQYF.

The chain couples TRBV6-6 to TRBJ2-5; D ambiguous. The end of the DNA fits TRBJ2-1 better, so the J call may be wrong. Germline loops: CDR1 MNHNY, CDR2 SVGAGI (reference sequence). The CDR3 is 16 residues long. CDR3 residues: CASSYGARLVGYEQFF. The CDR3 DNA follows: TGTGCCAGCAGTTACGGCGCAAGGCTAGTGGGCTACGAGCAGTTCTTC.

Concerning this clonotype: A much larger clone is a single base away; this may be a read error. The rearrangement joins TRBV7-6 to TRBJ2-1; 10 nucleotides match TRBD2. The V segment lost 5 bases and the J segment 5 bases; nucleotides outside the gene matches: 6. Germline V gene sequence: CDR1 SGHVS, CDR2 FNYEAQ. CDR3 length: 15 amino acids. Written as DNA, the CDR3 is TGTGCCAGCAGCCCTCGGACTAGCGGCAACAATGAGCAGTTCTTC. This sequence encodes CASSPRTSGNNEQFF.

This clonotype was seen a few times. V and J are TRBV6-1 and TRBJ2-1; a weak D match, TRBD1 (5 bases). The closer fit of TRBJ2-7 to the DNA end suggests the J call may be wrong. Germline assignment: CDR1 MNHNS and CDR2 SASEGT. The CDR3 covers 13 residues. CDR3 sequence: CASSEGQLNEQYF. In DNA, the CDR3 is TGTGCCAGCAGTGAAGGACAGTTAAATGAGCAGTACTTC.

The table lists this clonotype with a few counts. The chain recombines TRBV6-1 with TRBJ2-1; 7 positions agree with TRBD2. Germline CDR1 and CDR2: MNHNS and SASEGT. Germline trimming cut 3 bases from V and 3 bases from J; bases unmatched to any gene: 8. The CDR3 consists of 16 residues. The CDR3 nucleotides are TGTGCCAGCAGTGAGGTTCACGGGACTAACTACAATGAGCAGTTCTTC. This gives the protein CASSEVHGTNYNEQFF.

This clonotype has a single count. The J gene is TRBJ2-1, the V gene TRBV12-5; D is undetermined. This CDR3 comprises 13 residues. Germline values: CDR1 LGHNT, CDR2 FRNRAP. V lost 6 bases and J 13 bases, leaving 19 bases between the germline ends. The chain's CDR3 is CASGDGPGLRQFF. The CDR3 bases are TGTGCTAGTGGAGACGGGCCTGGATTACGTCAGTTCTTC.

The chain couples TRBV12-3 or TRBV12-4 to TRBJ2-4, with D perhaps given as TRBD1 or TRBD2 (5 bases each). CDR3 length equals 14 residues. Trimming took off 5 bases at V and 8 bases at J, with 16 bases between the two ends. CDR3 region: CASSQGPPGYIQYF. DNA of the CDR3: TGTGCCAGCAGTCAGGGACCCCCGGGATACATTCAGTACTTC.

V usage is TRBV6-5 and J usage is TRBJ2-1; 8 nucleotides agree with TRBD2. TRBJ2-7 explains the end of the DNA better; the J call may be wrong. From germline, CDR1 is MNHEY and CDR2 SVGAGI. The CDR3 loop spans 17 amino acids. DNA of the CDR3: TGTGCCAGCAGTTACTCGACCCCGGGCCGGGGGGGCTACGAGCAGTACTTC. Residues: CASSYSTPGRGGYEQYF.

CDR3 nucleotide sequence: TGTGCCAGCAGTTCTCTGACAGTCCCAGGGGGTCTTAGCACAGATACGCAGTATTTT. It yields the protein CASSSLTVPGGLSTDTQYF. V is TRBV6-1 and J is TRBJ2-3; 7 bases match TRBD1. The germline V gene encodes CDR1 MNHNS and CDR2 SASEGT. The CDR3 length is 19 residues. After removal of 5 bases from V and 0 bases from J, the junction contained 17 bases not matched to a gene.

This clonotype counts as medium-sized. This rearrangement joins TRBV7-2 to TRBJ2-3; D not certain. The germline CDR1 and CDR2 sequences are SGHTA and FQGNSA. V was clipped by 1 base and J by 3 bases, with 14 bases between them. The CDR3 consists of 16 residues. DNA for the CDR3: TGTGCCAGCAGCTTAGGGATCCAGCTCGGGACAGATACGCAGTATTTT. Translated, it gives CASSLGIQLGTDTQYF.

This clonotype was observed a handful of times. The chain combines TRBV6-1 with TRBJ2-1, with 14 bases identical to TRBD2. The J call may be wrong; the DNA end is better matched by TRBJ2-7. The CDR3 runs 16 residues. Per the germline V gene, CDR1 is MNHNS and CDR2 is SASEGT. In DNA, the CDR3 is TGTGCCAGCATAAAGACTAGCGGGGGGGACAATTACGAGCAGTACTTC. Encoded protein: CASIKTSGGDNYEQYF.

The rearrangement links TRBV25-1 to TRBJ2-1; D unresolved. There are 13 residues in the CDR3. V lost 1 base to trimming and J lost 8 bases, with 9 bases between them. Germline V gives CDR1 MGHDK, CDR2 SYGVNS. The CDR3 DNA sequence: TGTGCCAGCAGTGAATCGAAAGGCTATGAGCAGTTCTTC. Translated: CASSESKGYEQFF.

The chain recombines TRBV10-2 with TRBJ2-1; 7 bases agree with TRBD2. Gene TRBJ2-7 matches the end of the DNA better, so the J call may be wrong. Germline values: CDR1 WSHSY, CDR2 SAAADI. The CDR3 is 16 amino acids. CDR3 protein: CASSESSGLIGSEQYF. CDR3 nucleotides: TGCGCCAGCAGTGAAAGTAGCGGGCTTATAGGCTCCGAGCAGTACTTC.

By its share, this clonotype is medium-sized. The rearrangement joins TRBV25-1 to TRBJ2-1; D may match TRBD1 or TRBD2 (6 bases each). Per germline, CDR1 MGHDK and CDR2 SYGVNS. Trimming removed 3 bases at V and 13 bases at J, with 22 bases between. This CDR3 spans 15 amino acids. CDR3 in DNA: TGTGCCAGCAGTGATCCTAGGGGGGCCGGAGAGACCCAGTTCTTC. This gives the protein CASSDPRGAGETQFF.

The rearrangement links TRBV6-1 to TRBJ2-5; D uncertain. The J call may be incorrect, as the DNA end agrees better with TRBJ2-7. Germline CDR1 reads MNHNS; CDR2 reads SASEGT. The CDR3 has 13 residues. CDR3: CASRPHRTYEQYF. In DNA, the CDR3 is TGTGCCAGCAGACCCCATAGGACCTACGAGCAGTACTTC.

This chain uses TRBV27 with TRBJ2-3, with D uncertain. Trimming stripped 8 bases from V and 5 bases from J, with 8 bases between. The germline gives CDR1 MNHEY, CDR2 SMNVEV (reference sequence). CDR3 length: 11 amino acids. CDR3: CASWFGDTQYF. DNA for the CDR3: TGTGCCAGCTGGTTCGGAGATACGCAGTATTTT.

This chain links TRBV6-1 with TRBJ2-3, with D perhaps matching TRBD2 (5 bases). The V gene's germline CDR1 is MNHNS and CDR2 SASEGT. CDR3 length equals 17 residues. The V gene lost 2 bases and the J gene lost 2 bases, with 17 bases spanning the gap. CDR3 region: CASSELEADLLTDTQYF. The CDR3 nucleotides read TGTGCCAGCAGTGAATTGGAAGCGGATCTTCTCACAGATACGCAGTATTTT.

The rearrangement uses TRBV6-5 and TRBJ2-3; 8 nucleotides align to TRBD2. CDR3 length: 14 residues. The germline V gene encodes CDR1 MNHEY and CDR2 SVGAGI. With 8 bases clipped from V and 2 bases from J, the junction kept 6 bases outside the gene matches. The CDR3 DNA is TGTGCCAGCGGTAGCGGGACTTACACAGATACGCAGTATTTT. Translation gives CASGSGTYTDTQYF.

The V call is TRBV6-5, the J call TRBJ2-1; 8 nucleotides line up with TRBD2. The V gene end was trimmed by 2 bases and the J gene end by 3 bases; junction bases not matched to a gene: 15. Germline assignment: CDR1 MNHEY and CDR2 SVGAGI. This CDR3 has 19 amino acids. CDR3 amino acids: CASSYRTLAGTEDYNEQFF. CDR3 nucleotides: TGTGCCAGCAGTTACAGAACCTTAGCGGGAACGGAAGACTACAATGAGCAGTTCTTC.

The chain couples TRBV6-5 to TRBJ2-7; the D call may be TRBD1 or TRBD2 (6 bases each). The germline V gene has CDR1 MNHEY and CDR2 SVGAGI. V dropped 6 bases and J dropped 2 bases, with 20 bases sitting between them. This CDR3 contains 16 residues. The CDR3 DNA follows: TGTGCCAGCAGGGACTATAGCACGGGACACACCTACGAGCAGTACTTC. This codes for CASRDYSTGHTYEQYF.

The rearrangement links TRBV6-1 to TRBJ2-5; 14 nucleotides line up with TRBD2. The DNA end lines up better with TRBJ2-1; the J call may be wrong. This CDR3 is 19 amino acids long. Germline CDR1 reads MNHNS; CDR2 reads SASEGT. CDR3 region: CASSEEGPGLAGVDNEQFF. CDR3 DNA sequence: TGTGCCAGCAGTGAAGAAGGCCCGGGACTAGCGGGAGTTGACAATGAGCAGTTCTTC.

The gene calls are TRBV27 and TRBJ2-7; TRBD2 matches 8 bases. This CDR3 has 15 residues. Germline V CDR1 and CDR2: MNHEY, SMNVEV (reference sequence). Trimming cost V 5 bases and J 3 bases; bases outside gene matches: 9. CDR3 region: CASSHWTAGVYEQYF. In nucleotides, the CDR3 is TGTGCCAGCAGTCATTGGACAGCGGGAGTCTACGAGCAGTACTTC.

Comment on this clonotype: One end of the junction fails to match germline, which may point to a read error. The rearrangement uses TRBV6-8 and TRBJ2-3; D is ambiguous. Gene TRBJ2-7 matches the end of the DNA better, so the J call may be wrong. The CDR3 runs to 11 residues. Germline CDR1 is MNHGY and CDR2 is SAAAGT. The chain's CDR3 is CVSSVVYEQYF. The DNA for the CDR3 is TGTGTCAGCTCAGTAGTCTACGAGCAGTACTTC.

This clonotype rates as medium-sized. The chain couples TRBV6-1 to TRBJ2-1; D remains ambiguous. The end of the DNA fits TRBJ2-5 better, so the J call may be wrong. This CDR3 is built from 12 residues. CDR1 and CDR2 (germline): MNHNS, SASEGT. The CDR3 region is CASSASAKTQYF. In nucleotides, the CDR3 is TGTGCCAGCAGTGCCTCAGCCAAGACCCAGTACTTC.

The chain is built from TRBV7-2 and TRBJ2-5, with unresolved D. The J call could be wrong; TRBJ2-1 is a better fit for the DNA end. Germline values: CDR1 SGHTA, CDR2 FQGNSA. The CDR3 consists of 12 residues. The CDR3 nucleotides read TGTGCCAGCAGCTTAGGAGCAGAGACCCAGTTCTTC. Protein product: CASSLGAETQFF.